This T cell receptor (beta chain) derives from a study of blood T cell repertoires in COVID-19 (dated by TCRdb to about 2020). Regarding the research as a whole: Samples covering the acute and convalescent phases of COVID-19 were provided by collaborators in the United States, Italy and Spain. The prospective study material was composed of cDNA or gDNA derived from T cells, B-cell-depleted T cells, or PBMCs. Subjects who had been exposed to COVID-19, were actively infected with it, or had recovered from it provided the deeply sampled blood TCRbeta repertoires that made up the dataset. The repertoires were released in a freely available public database meant as a resource for research on the immune response to SARS-CoV-2. Samples came from the ongoing ImmuneRACE study (first 160 participants) plus 1,254 subjects from 6 global collaborators. The sample metadata nearly always contained a de-identified subject ID, COVID-19 status, age in years and sex. Where available, HLA class I and class II types were obtained from metadata supplied by the sample provider rather than from assay-based typing.

In regard to this clone: Its antigen has not been determined. The sample holds no much larger clone one base away, and base qualities are not on file.

Its CDR3 holds 15 amino acids, cysteine through phenylalanine. Solely the CDR3 DNA is kept, with 45 bases framed from the first base. Looking up the germline V gene (reference sequence) yields CDR1 LNHNV and CDR2 YYDKDF. Trimming removed 0 bases from V and 6 bases from J, leaving 9 bases between the germline ends. In the prospective study, participants were 18 to 89 years old, resided in about two dozen geographic areas of the United States, and were enrolled through a virtual design. In the prospective study, participants were assigned to cohorts based on the clinical history participants reported in a screening survey and a study questionnaire. Exposed participants had been in contact with someone with a PCR-confirmed or clinician-diagnosed COVID-19 case within 2 weeks of study entry. In the prospective study, mobile phlebotomists collected whole blood, serum and a nasopharyngeal or oropharyngeal swab from each participant. Prospective study participants could optionally give additional blood draws and questionnaires over an approximately two-month period. Before DNA extraction, prospective study blood samples were shipped either frozen or at room temperature.

TCRbeta CDR3 regions were amplified from genomic DNA using the immunoSEQ Assay, a bias-controlled multiplex PCR. In the original analysis: Within the assay, amplification of reference gene primers was used to estimate how many nucleated cells each sample contained. To quantify the absolute abundance of each unique TCRbeta CDR3 rearrangement, sequence reads were collapsed and filtered. For each sample, productive Simpson clonality was calculated as the square root of Simpson's diversity index across productive rearrangements. Drawn from immuneACCESS, this table holds only the in-frame rearrangements with V and J called that TCRdb kept. Clones are partly lost; checked studies trace under half to an unresolved V gene and leave the rest unexplained. V, J and clone size were drawn from that table, and D and trimming were deduced from the DNA. The sample data list 300,000 to 450,000 clones, and about nine tenths of these were observed just once. The top ten constitute approximately 1% of the sample.

Overall results and qualifications from the work: The quantity of clinical and demographic metadata differed by source and by participant and was supplied without curation.

The sequence derives from a woman aged 25-40 years who had been exposed to COVID-19. The sample comprised PBMCs or T cells enriched from blood (not recorded which). The sequence joins TRBV15 to TRBJ1-6; the D gene remains uncertain. The CDR3 corresponds to CATSRDMLVNSPLHF. The DNA sequence is given as TGTGCCACCAGCAGAGATATGTTAGTTAATTCACCCCTCCACTTT. With the portions outside the CDR3 filled from the reference TRBV15 and TRBJ1-6 genes, the complete variable region becomes DAMVIQNPRYQVTQFGKPVTLSCSQTLNHNVMYWYQQKSSQAPKLLFHYYDKDFNNEADTPDNFQSRRPNTSFCFLDIRSPGLGDTAMYLCATSRDMLVNSPLHFGNGTRLTVT.